This T cell receptor (beta chain) was documented in a study of blood T cells in healthy people across ages. Study results and limitations: The diversity estimates, figures obtained from one million T cells, were considered underestimates. TCR beta diversity, measured per million T cells, fell in a roughly linear way with age.

In germline, CDR1 is SGHKS, CDR2 YYEKEE (reference sequence). V dropped 0 bases and J dropped 4; count of bases not matched to a gene: 6. The CDR3 totals 15 residues. With a J-beta primer mix and a sample-barcoded 5' primer, a second PCR ran about 7 to 12 cycles. One entry per CDR3 protein results from TCRdb running MiXCR on the 5' RACE reads. This sample has about 600,000 distinct CDR3 sequences, with more than 45% found just once. This clonotype was seen more than once but under ten times. Its cognate antigen is unknown. This rearrangement joins TRBV5-5 to TRBJ1-1, with 7 bases aligning to TRBD1. What was sequenced was blood. The source of this sequence is a man at least 80 years old in good health. The CDR3 DNA reads TGTGCCAGCAGCTTGGAGGGACAGAGATCCACTGAAGCTTTCTTT. The encoded protein is CASSLEGQRSTEAFF.